This T cell receptor beta chain was retrieved from a study of sequential checkpoint blockade in melanoma. About the study: Patients were randomized 1:1 to nivolumab-then-ipilimumab or ipilimumab-then-nivolumab first-line.

Data came from immunoSEQ multiplex PCR; TCRdb stores just in-frame clones and leaves some out. The table shows 15,000 to 20,000 clones, with about 80% occurring only once. As to treatment: randomized to nivolumab then ipilimumab (arm A) or the reverse (arm B). No patient had prior DNA-damaging chemotherapy. Sorted cells were live CD3+CD8+, lacking CD19 and CD56, from PBMCs. The clonotype was recovered from a human donor with melanoma. Source: CD8+ T cells sorted from blood (inferred from file names), taken from a patient given nivolumab and ipilimumab in sequence.

CDR3 in DNA: TGTGCCAGCACCTCCCTCGGGGTTGAGCAGTTCTTC. Translating gives CASTSLGVEQFF. The rearrangement joins TRBV7-2 to TRBJ2-1; a possible D gene is TRBD2 (5 bases). Germline V CDR1 and CDR2: SGHTA, FQGNSA. The ends were cut back, 7 bases at V and 9 bases at J, with 13 bases in the middle. The CDR3 runs to 12 residues.